Below are 25 T cell receptor beta chains sequenced from a single sample in a study of beta chain features in type 1 diabetes listed by TCRdb under 2018. Broader findings and caveats from the paper: A moderate but significant shortening of TCRB CDR3 length was observed in type 1 diabetes patients in all four CD4+ subsets.

No antigen has been identified for these receptors. Receptor libraries were prepared by the immunoSEQ multiplex PCR assay. The High Capacity cDNA Reverse Transcription Kit was used to reverse transcribe all of the isolated RNA, meaning that expressed TCRB transcripts were what got sequenced. TCRdb re-hosts the immuneACCESS table, in-frame sequences only. Its copies lack some clones; in the studies checked, an unresolved V gene accounts for under half of them, and the cause for the rest is not known. The sample table records about 68,000 clones; roughly half of these occur just once. Jointly, the top ten make up 0.7% of the sample. The specimen was central memory CD4+ T cells from blood. All receptors come from a man aged 30 to 39 with type 1 diabetes.

This rearrangement joins TRBV5-1 to TRBJ2-1; 7 bases are shared with TRBD2. The CDR3 has 15 residues. V lost 4 bases and J lost 7; bases outside the gene matches: 11. The germline CDR1 and CDR2 sequences are SGHRS and YFSETQ. CDR3 sequence (DNA): TGCGCCAGCAGCGGGACTCCCGCGGGGGTAAATGAGCAGTTCTTC. Amino acid sequence: CASSGTPAGVNEQFF.

The rearrangement uses TRBV5-1 and TRBJ2-3, with 8 bases lining up with TRBD2. J was trimmed by 0 bases and V by 0 bases; bases with no gene match: 6. This CDR3 has 17 residues. Germline V gene data show CDR1 as SGHRS and CDR2 as YFSETQ. CDR3 coding DNA: TGCGCCAGCAGCTTGGTGGGTAGCGGGGACAGCACAGATACGCAGTATTTT. Its translation: CASSLVGSGDSTDTQYF.

Regarding this clone: The identical CDR3 is also encoded by other nucleotide sequences in the sample. The V call is TRBV5-1, the J call TRBJ2-5; 9 nucleotides match TRBD2. The CDR3 covers 15 residues. Germline values: CDR1 SGHRS, CDR2 YFSETQ. J gave up 5 bases and V 0 bases, and 5 bases lay outside the gene matches. The CDR3 DNA follows: TGCGCCAGCAGCTTGGAGAGCGGGGGGCGTGAGACCCAGTACTTC. Protein sequence: CASSLESGGRETQYF.

The CDR3 sequence: CASSLPRLVGTGELFF. CDR3 DNA sequence: TGTGCCAGCAGCTTGCCGCGGCTCGTTGGGACCGGGGAGCTGTTTTTT. V is TRBV5-4 and J is TRBJ2-2; D is unresolved. V gave up 1 base and J gave up 5 bases, with 15 bases separating them. Per germline, CDR1 SGHNT and CDR2 YYREEE (reference sequence). CDR3 size: 16 residues.

The V call is TRBV29-1, the J call TRBJ1-4, with unresolved D. CDR1 and CDR2 from the germline V gene are SQVTM and ANQGSEA. Trimming shortened V by 7 bases and J by 8 bases, and 14 bases separated the two germline ends. The CDR3 totals 12 residues. The CDR3 here is CSGGGIGEKLFF. CDR3 coding DNA: TGCAGCGGTGGAGGGATCGGGGAAAAACTGTTTTTT.

The genes are TRBV30 and TRBJ1-1; 8 nucleotides agree with TRBD1. This CDR3 is 11 amino acids long. Looked up from germline, CDR1 is GTSNPN and CDR2 is SVGIG (reference sequence). The V segment lost 4 bases and the J segment 10 bases; nucleotides outside the gene matches: 5. As DNA, the CDR3 is TGTGCCTGGAACCGACAGGGGAGAGCTTTCTTT. This codes for CAWNRQGRAFF.

This clone occurred a few times. J is TRBJ2-1 and V is TRBV27, with 16 bases matching TRBD2. CDR3 size: 16 residues. J lost 9 bases, V lost 5 bases, and 7 bases had no gene match. CDR1 MNHEY and CDR2 SMNVEV come from the germline V gene (reference sequence). In nucleotides, the CDR3 is TGTGCCAGCAGTCCCGGGACTAGCGGGAGGGTCGCTGAGCAGTTCTTC. Translation: CASSPGTSGRVAEQFF.

The rearrangement links TRBV15 to TRBJ2-1; 12 bases are shared with TRBD2. CDR3 length: 15 amino acids. The trim removed 3 bases at V and 12 bases at J, leaving 9 bases unmatched. CDR1 LNHNV and CDR2 YYDKDF come from the germline V gene (reference sequence). The CDR3 protein is CATSRAGTSGQAQFF. CDR3 nucleotide sequence: TGTGCCACCAGCAGGGCCGGGACTAGCGGGCAGGCGCAGTTCTTC. Full variable domain (remainder filled in from reference TRBV15 and TRBJ2-1): DAMVIQNPRYQVTQFGKPVTLSCSQTLNHNVMYWYQQKSSQAPKLLFHYYDKDFNNEADTPDNFQSRRPNTSFCFLDIRSPGLGDTAMYLCATSRAGTSGQAQFFGPGTRLTVL.

The rearrangement links TRBV7-8 to TRBJ1-5, with D unclear. V lost 5 bases and J lost 6, with 11 bases in between. The CDR3 has 13 residues. Germline V lookup: CDR1 SGHVS, CDR2 FQNEAQ. CDR3 in amino acids: CASSPSRSQPQHF. The CDR3 bases are TGTGCCAGCAGCCCTAGTCGGAGTCAGCCCCAGCATTTT.

The chain couples TRBV11-2 to TRBJ2-2, with 8 bases fitting TRBD2. CDR1 is SGHAT, CDR2 FQNNGV, per germline. The CDR3 extends over 13 amino acids. V lost 6 bases to trimming and J lost 7 bases; unmatched junction nucleotides: 4. In DNA form, the CDR3 reads TGTGCCAGCAGGAGCGGGGGCGGCGGGGAGCTGTTTTTT. This translates into CASRSGGGGELFF.

A note on this clone: The same CDR3 arises from other DNA sequences in this sample as well. This chain links TRBV5-1 with TRBJ2-7; TRBD2 matches 7 bases. The CDR3 covers 14 residues. Germline assignment: CDR1 SGHRS and CDR2 YFSETQ. Unmatched junction bases numbered 4, after V lost 0 bases and J lost 4 bases. CDR3 nucleotide sequence: TGCGCCAGCAGCTTGGCCGGGGAGGGATACGAGCAGTACTTC. Protein: CASSLAGEGYEQYF.

This chain uses TRBV5-1 with TRBJ1-1; 12 bases map to TRBD1. The trim removed 2 bases at V and 7 bases at J, leaving 15 bases unmatched. Germline V gene sequence: CDR1 SGHRS, CDR2 YFSETQ. CDR3 length equals 18 residues. This CDR3 reads CASSFLAGTGGARSEAFF. The CDR3 nucleotides read TGCGCCAGCAGCTTCCTAGCCGGGACAGGGGGCGCACGGAGTGAAGCTTTCTTT.

This clone showed up just once. The rearrangement uses TRBV19 and TRBJ2-5; D call uncertain. The J call may be mistaken, given a closer DNA end match to TRBJ2-7. There are 13 residues in the CDR3. Germline CDR1 LNHDA, CDR2 SQIVND (reference sequence). The CDR3 protein is CASSFQVSYEQYF. The CDR3 region has the DNA TGTGCCAGTAGTTTTCAGGTCAGCTACGAGCAGTACTTC.

The rearrangement links TRBV7-6 to TRBJ1-6; D is ambiguous. Germline V gene sequence: CDR1 SGHVS, CDR2 FNYEAQ. Trimming shortened V by 2 bases and J by 7 bases, and 6 bases separated the two germline ends. CDR3 size: 13 residues. The CDR3 is CASSLSVNSPLHF. The CDR3 DNA follows: TGTGCCAGCAGCTTATCTGTGAATTCACCCCTCCACTTT.

A few counts support this clone. The CDR3 nucleotides read TGTGCCAGTTGTAGCCTCTTGAACACTGAAGCTTTCTTT. Protein sequence: CASCSLLNTEAFF. The rearrangement uses TRBV2 and TRBJ1-1; D is undetermined. The CDR3 has 13 residues. The V and J ends lost 9 bases and 0 bases respectively, with 11 bases between them. Germline values: CDR1 SNHLY, CDR2 FYNNEI.

This chain joins TRBV5-1 and TRBJ2-3; tentative D call: TRBD1 (6 bases). Germline values: CDR1 SGHRS, CDR2 YFSETQ. V was cut by 2 bases and J by 2 bases, with 15 bases left in between. The CDR3 covers 16 residues. The CDR3 sequence: CASSLTGTSITDTQYF. In DNA form, the CDR3 reads TGCGCCAGCAGCTTAACCGGGACATCGATCACAGATACGCAGTATTTT.

This clone was seen only a few times. The chain combines TRBV9 with TRBJ2-2; D might be TRBD1 (5 bases). The CDR3 is 14 residues long. With 7 bases removed from V and 4 bases from J, the gap between germline ends came to 14 bases. Germline CDR1 is SGDLS and CDR2 is YYNGEE. CDR3 region: CASGAAASTGELFF. The CDR3 DNA is TGTGCCAGCGGGGCAGCCGCGAGCACCGGGGAGCTGTTTTTT.

Details on this clone: Relative to the germline gene, one junction end is altered; a read error may explain this. V gene TRBV4-1 combines with J gene TRBJ2-2; 9 bases fit TRBD1. The germline V gene has CDR1 MGHRA and CDR2 YSYEKL. CDR3 size: 18 residues. The CDR3 DNA reads TGCGCCAGCAGCAAAGATATTTGGACAGGGGCGGACACCGGGGAGCTGTTTTTT. Amino acids: CASSKDIWTGADTGELFF.

In this sample, this clone turned up a few times. This chain joins TRBV4-2 and TRBJ2-3; TRBD2 matches at 9 bases. CDR1 and CDR2 from the germline V gene are LGHNA and YNFKEQ. This CDR3 has 15 amino acids. J was trimmed by 4 bases and V by 2 bases; bases with no gene match: 4. The CDR3 here is CASSQFSGSADTQYF. CDR3 bases: TGTGCCAGCAGCCAATTTAGCGGGAGCGCAGATACGCAGTATTTT.

This chain uses TRBV5-1 with TRBJ1-3; D not certain. Looked up from germline, CDR1 is SGHRS and CDR2 is YFSETQ. Trimming removed 4 bases from V and 0 bases from J, with 17 bases in between. The CDR3 runs 17 residues. The DNA of the CDR3 is TGCGCCAGCAGCCCCCGAGGCCTGGAGGGCTCTGGAAACACCATATATTTT. This translates into CASSPRGLEGSGNTIYF.

V gene TRBV5-1 combines with J gene TRBJ2-2; TRBD1 aligns across 9 bases. The CDR3 has 16 residues. Germline V gene lookup returns CDR1 SGHRS and CDR2 YFSETQ. J lost 0 bases, V lost 6 bases, and 6 bases had no gene match. CDR3 protein: CASTLTGGSNTGELFF. As DNA, the CDR3 is TGCGCCAGCACCCTAACAGGGGGCTCGAACACCGGGGAGCTGTTTTTT.

This clone was observed a handful of times. The chain has TRBV18 and TRBJ2-7; 9 positions agree with TRBD1. V lost 1 base to trimming and J lost 5 bases; unmatched junction nucleotides: 6. Per the germline V gene, CDR1 is KGHSH and CDR2 is LQKENI. This CDR3 region has 15 residues. CDR3: CASSPLGGQGDEQYF. The CDR3 region has the DNA TGTGCCAGCTCACCACTAGGGGGACAGGGCGACGAGCAGTACTTC.

V gene TRBV4-2 combines with J gene TRBJ2-7, with 14 bases matching TRBD2. The ends lost 3 bases at V and 0 bases at J; junction bases unmatched: 4. Germline values: CDR1 LGHNA, CDR2 YNFKEQ. The CDR3 covers 17 residues. For the CDR3, the DNA is TGTGCCAGCAGCCACGGACTAGCGGGGGGCAACTCCTACGAGCAGTACTTC. Its translation: CASSHGLAGGNSYEQYF.

This clone was observed a few times. The rearrangement links TRBV29-1 to TRBJ2-7, with 9 bases matching TRBD1. This CDR3 comprises 14 residues. The ends lost 6 bases at V and 6 bases at J; junction bases unmatched: 12. Germline V gene data show CDR1 as SQVTM and CDR2 as ANQGSEA. CDR3 DNA: TGCAGCGTAGGGGACAGGGTGGACGGTCGCGAGCAGTACTTC. Amino acid sequence: CSVGDRVDGREQYF.

This clone was recorded once. The chain has TRBV11-3 and TRBJ2-1, with 16 bases identical to TRBD2. CDR1 is SGHNT and CDR2 is YENEEA in the germline V gene. The trim removed 5 bases at V and 8 bases at J, leaving 9 bases unmatched. The CDR3 consists of 17 residues. The CDR3 here is CASSPGTSGGAGYEQFF. CDR3 nucleotide sequence: TGTGCCAGCAGCCCAGGGACTAGCGGGGGGGCCGGTTATGAGCAGTTCTTC.